This T cell receptor beta chain derives from a study of CD8+CD57+ T cells in acquired aplastic anemia. About the research overall: Across the sorted CD4+ and CD8+ cells, DNA amounts averaged around 3.2 ug. The average read count for CD4+ cells in healthy donors was around 10 million. Study results and caveats: Patients and healthy controls showed no significant CD8+ Simpson's diversity difference. Overlap between patients and controls comprised about 30 CD8+ CDR3 sequences.

This clonotype was seen many times. The antigen remains unidentified. TCR beta VDJ and CDR3 profiles were obtained from a genomic DNA template. MiXCR, applied by TCRdb to the reads, yields one record per CDR3 protein. Of 100,000 to 150,000 distinct CDR3 sequences detected, about 46% appear once; the ten largest clones hold under 3%. There are 14 residues in the CDR3. The V and J ends lost 5 bases and 0 bases, in that order; junction bases with no gene match: 3. The TCR sequence derives from a human donor in good health, serving as a control. Source material: sorted CD4+, CD8+, or CD8+CD57+ T cells (not recorded which) from PBMCs. The V and J genes are TRBV12-3 or TRBV12-4 and TRBJ1-1; TRBD1 matches at 7 bases. The CDR3 nucleotides are TGTGCCAGCAGTCGACAGGGAATGAACACTGAAGCTTTCTTT. It specifies CASSRQGMNTEAFF.